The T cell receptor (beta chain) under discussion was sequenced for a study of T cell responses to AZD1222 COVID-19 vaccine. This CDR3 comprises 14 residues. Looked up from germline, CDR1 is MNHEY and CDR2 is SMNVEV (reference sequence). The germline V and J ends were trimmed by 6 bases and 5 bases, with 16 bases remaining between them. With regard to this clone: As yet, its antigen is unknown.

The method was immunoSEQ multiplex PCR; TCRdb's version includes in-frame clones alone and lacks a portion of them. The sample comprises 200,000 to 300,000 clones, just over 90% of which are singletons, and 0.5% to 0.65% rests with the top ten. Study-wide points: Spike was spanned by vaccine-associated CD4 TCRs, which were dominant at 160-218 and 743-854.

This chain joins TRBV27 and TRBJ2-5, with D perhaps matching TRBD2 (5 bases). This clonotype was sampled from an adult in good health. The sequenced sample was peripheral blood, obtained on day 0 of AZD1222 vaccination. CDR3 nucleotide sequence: TGTGCCAGCAGGCGGGCTGGACCCCGGGAGACCCAGTACTTC. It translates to CASRRAGPRETQYF.